This T cell receptor (beta chain) was retrieved from a study of blood T cells in healthy people across ages. Together with a sample-barcoded 5' primer, a J-beta primer mix was included in a second PCR lasting about 6 to 11 cycles. Each cDNA molecule was tagged by a template-switch adaptor that had 12 random nucleotides. The study obtained at least 3 million CDR3-containing paired-end reads from every sample. TCRdb ran MiXCR on the 5' RACE reads and lists one entry per CDR3 protein. This repertoire shows about 630,000 distinct CDR3 sequences, about 21% found once; its top ten account for roughly 3.9%. Germline values: CDR1 GTSNPN, CDR2 SVGIG (reference sequence). V trimming: 0 bases; J trimming: 10 bases; junction bases outside the gene matches: 13. This CDR3 has 15 residues.

The genes are TRBV30 and TRBJ2-5; TRBD2 matches at 8 bases. What was sequenced was blood. The TCR comes from an older man in good health. CDR3 loop: CAWSVGLAGLWDQYF. CDR3 DNA sequence: TGTGCCTGGAGTGTAGGCCTAGCGGGCCTATGGGACCAGTACTTC. The whole variable domain, filled in from reference TRBV30 and TRBJ2-5, reads SQTIHQWPATLVQPVGSPLSLECTVEGTSNPNLYWYRQAAGRGLQLLFYSVGIGQISSEVPQNLSASRPQDRQFILSSKKLLLSDSGFYLCAWSVGLAGLWDQYFGPGTRLLVL.